The rows below give T cell receptor beta chains drawn from one sample of a study of CD8 T cell repertoires and HIV-1 epitope variants. For these TCRs, the target antigens are not known. TCRdb keeps only in-frame clones here, not all; method: immunoSEQ multiplex PCR. Here the sample spans over 4,000 clones, 66% being singletons. Input material: cultured CD8+ T cells derived from PBMCs. These TCRs come from a male donor with HIV. Both conserved end residues are part of each CDR3. D genes are given only for firm matches. Not all rows give a size; the values are once, few, many and, for expanded clones, a class.

CDR3 protein	CDR3 DNA	J gene	V gene	D gene	clone size
CASSLEAPGTGELFF	TGTGCCAGCAGTTTAGAGGCCCCAGGGACCGGGGAGCTGTTTTTT	TRBJ2-2	TRBV27	NA	few
CASSFSGGALYEQFF	TGCGCCAGCAGCTTTAGCGGGGGGGCCCTATATGAGCAGTTCTTC	TRBJ2-1	TRBV4-1	TRBD2	NA
CATSRDLAREQYF	TGTGCCACCAGCAGAGATCTGGCCCGCGAGCAGTACTTC	TRBJ2-7	TRBV15	NA	NA
CASSQMSEKLFF	TGTGCCAGCAGCCAAATGAGTGAAAAACTGTTTTTT	TRBJ1-4	TRBV4-2	NA	NA
CASSENAAGGRYEQYF	TGTGCCAGCAGTGAAAACGCAGCGGGAGGCAGGTACGAGCAGTACTTC	TRBJ2-7	TRBV2	TRBD2	NA
CASSPVLGYEQFF	TGCGCCAGCAGCCCGGTTTTGGGTTATGAGCAGTTCTTC	TRBJ2-1	TRBV4-1	NA	NA
CASSEQILAGGSNEQFF	TGTGCCAGCAGTGAACAAATACTAGCGGGAGGTTCTAATGAGCAGTTCTTC	TRBJ2-1	TRBV6-1	TRBD2	once
CASSLDTAGPSTDTQYF	TGTGCCAGCAGCTTAGACACGGCGGGACCTAGCACAGATACGCAGTATTTT	TRBJ2-3	TRBV7-9	NA	once
CASSLGQATYEQYF	TGTGCCAGCAGCTTGGGGCAGGCCACCTACGAGCAGTACTTC	TRBJ2-7	TRBV5-8	NA	NA
CASSLRIPNTEAFF	TGTGCCAGCAGTTTACGAATCCCGAACACTGAAGCTTTCTTT	TRBJ1-1	TRBV28	NA	NA
CASSAYSGGPDNEQFF	TGCGCCAGCAGCGCCTACTCGGGGGGGCCCGACAATGAGCAGTTCTTC	TRBJ2-1	TRBV4-3	TRBD2	NA
CASSKVESGGEQYF	TGTGCCAGCAGCAAAGTGGAGTCAGGCGGTGAGCAGTACTTC	TRBJ2-7	TRBV21-1	NA	few
CASSVATDTSYEQYF	TGTGCCAGCAGCGTAGCGACCGATACTTCCTACGAGCAGTACTTC	TRBJ2-7	TRBV9	NA	NA
CASSLRLAGGHEQYF	TGTGCCAGCAGCCTGCGTTTAGCCGGCGGACACGAGCAGTACTTC	TRBJ2-7	TRBV5-4	NA	NA
CASSSSFTDTQYF	TGTGCCAGCAGCTCCAGCTTCACAGATACGCAGTATTTT	TRBJ2-3	TRBV7-9	NA	NA
CAWRIGTNTEAFF	TGTGCCTGGAGAATAGGGACGAACACTGAAGCTTTCTTT	TRBJ1-1	TRBV30	NA	NA
CASSPLRTSPYNEQFF	TGTGCCAGCAGCCCACTAAGGACTAGCCCCTACAATGAGCAGTTCTTC	TRBJ2-1	TRBV7-9	TRBD2	NA
CASSIVWGDEQFF	TGTGCCAGTAGTATAGTTTGGGGCGATGAGCAGTTCTTC	TRBJ2-1	TRBV19	NA	few
CASSSSGNEQYF	TGTGCCAGCAGTTCCTCAGGAAACGAGCAGTACTTC	TRBJ2-7	TRBV6-5	NA	NA
CASSVGSYNSPLHF	TGTGCCAGCAGCGTTGGTTCCTATAATTCACCCCTCCACTTT	TRBJ1-6	TRBV9	NA	NA
CASYTGAEQYF	TGTGCCAGCTATACAGGGGCTGAACAGTACTTC	TRBJ2-7	TRBV2	TRBD1	NA
CASLDADNYGYTF	TGTGCCAGCTTAGACGCGGATAACTATGGCTACACCTTC	TRBJ1-2	TRBV5-4	NA	few
CASSVSFGDNSPLHF	TGTGCCAGCAGCGTCTCTTTTGGGGATAATTCACCCCTCCACTTT	TRBJ1-6	TRBV9	NA	NA
CASSLVQGDTEAFF	TGTGCCAGCAGCTTAGTACAGGGGGACACTGAAGCTTTCTTT	TRBJ1-1	TRBV7-9	TRBD1	few
CASSEEQGYAYEQYF	TGTGCCAGCAGCGAAGAACAGGGGTATGCATACGAGCAGTACTTC	TRBJ2-7	TRBV7-2	TRBD1	once
CASSQESPLDQQTFHNYGYTF	TGCGCCAGCAGCCAAGAAAGCCCGTTGGACCAGCAAACATTCCATAACTATGGCTACACCTTC	TRBJ1-2	TRBV4-3	NA	NA
CASSLVPDGLAAEQYF	TGTGCCAGCAGCTTAGTACCCGACGGACTAGCGGCCGAGCAGTACTTC	TRBJ2-7	TRBV11-2	TRBD2	NA
CASRDGQLTGDTQYF	TGTGCCAGCAGAGACGGACAGTTAACGGGAGATACGCAGTATTTT	TRBJ2-3	TRBV6-1	NA	NA
CASSITGGQTEAFF	TGTGCCAGCAGTATCACAGGGGGTCAAACTGAAGCTTTCTTT	TRBJ1-1	TRBV19	TRBD1	NA
CASSQKLPGQGASEQYF	TGTGCCAGCAGCCAAAAATTACCGGGACAGGGGGCGAGCGAGCAGTACTTC	TRBJ2-7	TRBV14	TRBD1	NA
CASSGDFLEAFF	TGTGCCAGCAGTGGGGACTTTCTTGAAGCTTTCTTT	TRBJ1-1	TRBV6-1	NA	NA
CASTSSTVVRDQPQHF	TGTGCCAGCACCTCATCGACAGTTGTACGGGATCAGCCCCAGCATTTT	TRBJ1-5	TRBV2	NA	NA
CASSFSYNEQFF	TGCGCCAGCAGCTTCTCCTACAATGAGCAGTTCTTC	TRBJ2-1	TRBV5-1	NA	NA
CASSQRWDQPQHF	TGTGCCAGCAGCCAAAGGTGGGATCAGCCCCAGCATTTT	TRBJ1-5	TRBV7-8	NA	few
CASSLRAGEQYF	TGTGCCAGCAGCTTACGAGCGGGCGAGCAGTACTTC	TRBJ2-7	TRBV7-9	NA	large
CASSLQLAGSTGELFF	TGTGCCAGCAGTTTACAACTAGCGGGGTCCACCGGGGAGCTGTTTTTT	TRBJ2-2	TRBV27	TRBD2	NA
CASTMDMENIQYF	TGTGCCAGCACTATGGACATGGAAAACATTCAGTACTTC	TRBJ2-4	TRBV28	NA	NA
CASTISGSLPDQYF	TGTGCCAGCACAATTAGCGGGAGTCTCCCGGATCAGTATTTT	TRBJ2-3	TRBV28	TRBD2	NA
CASSPAHRGQTDTQYF	TGTGCCAGCAGTCCGGCCCACAGGGGGCAGACAGATACGCAGTATTTT	TRBJ2-3	TRBV28	TRBD1	NA
CASSATTDTYEQYF	TGTGCCAGCAGCGCGACGACAGACACCTACGAGCAGTACTTC	TRBJ2-7	TRBV9	NA	NA
CASSQDFIVATNEKLFF	TGCGCCAGCAGCCAAGATTTCATAGTTGCAACTAATGAAAAACTGTTTTTT	TRBJ1-4	TRBV4-3	NA	NA
CASSLEGGANYGYTF	TGTGCCAGCAGCTTAGAGGGCGGCGCTAACTATGGCTACACCTTC	TRBJ1-2	TRBV7-6	NA	NA
CASSLAGAGVYNEQFF	TGTGCCAGCAGCTTAGCGGGGGCGGGAGTATACAATGAGCAGTTCTTC	TRBJ2-1	TRBV13	NA	once
CASRGRGPGIEGYTF	TGTGCCAGCAGGGGAAGAGGTCCTGGAATTGAAGGCTACACCTTC	TRBJ1-2	TRBV2	NA	few
CASSVPGEGGNQPQHF	TGTGCCAGCAGTGTCCCGGGCGAGGGTGGCAATCAGCCCCAGCATTTT	TRBJ1-5	TRBV2	NA	few
CASSQTSFPYEQYF	TGTGCCAGCAGTCAGACTAGCTTCCCCTACGAGCAGTACTTC	TRBJ2-7	TRBV6-5	TRBD2	NA
CASSLEGQGTQYF	TGCGCCAGCAGCTTGGAGGGGCAGGGGACCCAGTACTTC	TRBJ2-5	TRBV5-1	NA	NA
CASSAGEILNTEAFF	TGTGCCAGCAGCGCCGGGGAGATTTTGAACACTGAAGCTTTCTTT	TRBJ1-1	TRBV9	NA	NA
CASSYGEGPEDIQYF	TGTGCCAGTAGTTATGGGGAGGGTCCGGAGGACATTCAGTACTTC	TRBJ2-4	TRBV19	TRBD2	NA
CASSPSAGGSYEQYF	TGTGCCAGCAGCCCGTCCGCGGGAGGGTCCTACGAGCAGTACTTC	TRBJ2-7	TRBV7-2	TRBD2	NA
CASSLQGGEQFF	TGTGCCAGCAGTTTACAGGGAGGTGAGCAGTTCTTC	TRBJ2-1	TRBV28	NA	few
CASNQQGNLNYGYTF	TGTGCCAGCAACCAACAGGGTAACCTTAACTATGGCTACACCTTC	TRBJ1-2	TRBV2	NA	once
CASSLAERTSEAFF	TGCGCCAGCAGCTTGGCCGAGCGAACCTCTGAAGCTTTCTTT	TRBJ1-1	TRBV5-1	NA	NA
CASSPDSSYEQYF	TGTGCCAGCAGCCCGGACAGTTCCTACGAGCAGTACTTC	TRBJ2-7	TRBV7-7	NA	few
CASSQALGGDEQYF	TGCGCCAGCAGCCAAGCTTTGGGAGGGGACGAGCAGTACTTC	TRBJ2-7	TRBV4-1	TRBD2	NA